One and the same sample provided the 6 T cell receptor beta chains below, sequenced in a study of prognosis after radiotherapy for stage I lung cancer. It was by two-round multiplex PCR that TCR beta CDR3 was amplified from genomic DNA. The authors ran first-round PCR with primers specific to each TRBV and TRBJ gene. Via MiXCR, TCRdb re-called the multiplex PCR reads, giving one row per CDR3 protein. Found here are around 25,000 distinct CDR3 sequences, around 36% of them singletons; the top ten hold 62%. The starting material was PBMCs, obtained before or after stereotactic body radiation therapy (not recorded which). Source of these receptors: a donor aged 50 or older with non-small cell lung cancer.

J is TRBJ2-2 and V is TRBV6-2 or TRBV6-3; 8 nucleotides match TRBD2. V lost 6 bases to trimming and J lost 6 bases; unmatched junction nucleotides: 9. CDR1 and CDR2 (germline): MNHEY, SVGEGT. The CDR3 has 15 amino acids. The CDR3 coding sequence is TGTGCCAGCAGAGAGAGCGGGAGCGGTGCCGGGGAGCTGTTTTTT. Encoded protein: CASRESGSGAGELFF.

V gene TRBV6-1 combines with J gene TRBJ2-3; possible D gene TRBD1, 5 bases. The germline gives CDR1 MNHNS, CDR2 SASEGT. This CDR3 spans 14 amino acids. Trimming took 4 bases from V and 6 from J, leaving 14 bases between them. The chain's CDR3 is CASSVDSRMDTQYF. In DNA form, the CDR3 reads TGTGCCAGCAGTGTAGACAGCCGCATGGATACGCAGTATTTT.

The chain recombines TRBV6-2 or TRBV6-3 with TRBJ2-5; 12 bases fit TRBD2. The CDR3 loop spans 16 amino acids. Germline V CDR1 and CDR2: MNHEY, SVGEGT. Unmatched junction bases numbered 6, after V lost 2 bases and J lost 5 bases. The CDR3 region is CASSYLLAGGLETQYF. The CDR3 DNA reads as TGTGCCAGCAGTTACCTTCTAGCGGGAGGGCTGGAGACCCAGTACTTC.

This clonotype has a handful of counts. The gene calls are TRBV28 and TRBJ1-1; 7 nucleotides line up with TRBD1. Germline V gene sequence: CDR1 MDHEN, CDR2 SYDVKM. The CDR3 sequence is 14 residues long. Trimming took 8 bases from V and 0 from J; bases not matched to a gene: 6. DNA of the CDR3: TGTGCCAGCTGCCAGGGGGGGCTGAACACTGAAGCTTTCTTT. Translating it yields CASCQGGLNTEAFF.

This clonotype showed up just a few times. A much larger clonotype is one base distant, so this may be a read error. This chain joins TRBV11-3 and TRBJ2-7; D is uncertain. Trimming pared 5 bases from V and 2 bases from J, leaving 13 bases between. Per the germline V gene, CDR1 is SGHNT and CDR2 is YENEEA. The CDR3 is 14 residues long. The CDR3 region is CASSHAVETYEQYF. CDR3 nucleotides: TGTGCCAGCAGCCATGCCGTCGAGACCTACGAGCAGTACTTC.

The chain combines TRBV5-1 with TRBJ1-1, with a tentative D call TRBD1 (5 bases). This CDR3 spans 14 amino acids. Germline CDR1 SGHRS, CDR2 YFSETQ. V lost 1 base to trimming and J lost 2 bases, with 9 bases between them. The CDR3 loop reads CASSLTGFNTEAFF. The CDR3 DNA reads TGCGCCAGCAGCTTGACAGGATTTAACACTGAAGCTTTCTTT.